Listed below are T cell receptor beta chains from one sample, sequenced in a study of T cell changes during pregnancy in multiple sclerosis. The protocol was immunoSEQ multiplex PCR, while the TCRdb copy is restricted to in-frame clones and leaves out a portion. Of 20,000 to 25,000 clones listed, 80% to 95% are singletons. The sequenced sample was CD8+ T cells from peripheral blood mononuclear cells, obtained in the third trimester of pregnancy. The receptors were gathered from a female donor with multiple sclerosis, enrolled in a pregnancy study. The CDR3 runs from the conserved cysteine through the conserved F or W. Each record gives: J gene, D gene, clone size, V gene, CDR3 protein, CDR3 DNA. The D gene is left open where the match is weak. Clone size is shown for a subset of rows, as once, few, many or a class of expanded clone.

>TRBJ1-5|NA|NA|TRBV9
CASSPADSNFNQPQHF
TGTGCCAGCAGCCCCGCGGACAGCAATTTCAATCAGCCCCAGCATTTT
>TRBJ2-7|TRBD1|NA|TRBV30
CAWSPDRGIYEQYF
TGTGCCTGGAGTCCAGACAGGGGGATCTACGAGCAGTACTTC
>TRBJ1-2|TRBD1|NA|TRBV27
CASHPLPDRVDGYTF
TGTGCCAGCCATCCACTCCCCGACAGGGTGGATGGCTACACCTTC
>TRBJ2-3|NA|NA|TRBV29-1
CSSRGTDTQYF
TGCAGCTCTCGAGGCACAGATACGCAGTATTTT
>TRBJ1-2|TRBD1|NA|TRBV28
CASRLIQGAGGYTF
TGTGCCAGCAGATTAATACAGGGGGCAGGCGGCTACACCTTC
>TRBJ1-2|NA|NA|TRBV19
CASSMGGGDYGYTF
TGTGCCAGTAGTATGGGGGGAGGCGACTATGGCTACACCTTC
>TRBJ2-2|NA|NA|TRBV19
CASSIWQTNTGELFF
TGTGCCAGTAGTATTTGGCAGACGAACACCGGGGAGCTGTTTTTT
>TRBJ2-7|TRBD2|NA|TRBV2
CASSESLKGGPYEQYF
TGTGCCAGCAGTGAGTCCCTGAAGGGAGGGCCCTACGAGCAGTACTTC
>TRBJ1-2|TRBD1|NA|TRBV5-5
CASSLEGAWMSYTF
TGTGCCAGCAGCTTGGAGGGGGCGTGGATGTCTTACACCTTC
>TRBJ2-3|NA|NA|TRBV4-2
CASSQDPGGGPTDTQYF
TGTGCCAGCAGCCAAGATCCGGGCGGGGGCCCCACAGATACGCAGTATTTT
>TRBJ2-7|NA|NA|TRBV2
CASRGLTGYEQYF
TGTGCCAGCAGAGGATTAACAGGTTACGAGCAGTACTTC
>TRBJ2-3|TRBD2|NA|TRBV28
CASSSGRMTDTQYF
TGTGCCAGCAGTTCCGGGAGGATGACAGATACGCAGTATTTT
>TRBJ2-7|NA|NA|TRBV7-9
CASGSGDPYEQYF
TGTGCCAGCGGATCAGGGGATCCCTACGAGCAGTACTTC
>TRBJ1-1|TRBD1|NA|TRBV11-2
CASSSGQGGLANTEAFF
TGTGCCAGCAGCTCTGGACAGGGAGGGCTTGCGAACACTGAAGCTTTCTTT
>TRBJ2-3|NA|NA|TRBV10-3
CATTTDTQYF
TGTGCCACTACCACAGATACGCAGTATTTT
>TRBJ2-1|TRBD2|NA|TRBV7-3
CASSSWTSGNNEQFF
TGTGCCAGCAGCTCCTGGACTAGCGGAAACAATGAGCAGTTCTTC
>TRBJ2-2|TRBD2|NA|TRBV2
CASSEPQRSGRYTGELFF
TGTGCCAGCAGTGAACCCCAAAGGAGCGGGAGGTACACCGGGGAGCTGTTTTTT
>TRBJ2-3|TRBD2|NA|TRBV27
CASSPFGGDTQYF
TGTGCCAGCAGTCCCTTCGGGGGGGATACGCAGTATTTT
>TRBJ2-7|NA|NA|TRBV5-1
CAGPRRQQPYEQYF
TGCGCCGGTCCCCGCCGACAGCAACCCTACGAGCAGTACTTC
>TRBJ2-7|TRBD1|NA|TRBV10-3
CADPPGDRDHEQYF
TGTGCCGACCCCCCAGGGGACAGGGACCACGAGCAGTACTTC
>TRBJ2-1|TRBD2|once|TRBV9
CASSGGLAGANEQFF
TGTGCCAGCAGCGGGGGACTAGCGGGGGCAAATGAGCAGTTCTTC
>TRBJ2-1|TRBD2|few|TRBV11-2
CASSNGGGRVSNEQFF
TGTGCCAGCAGCAACGGAGGTGGGAGGGTCTCCAATGAGCAGTTCTTC
>TRBJ1-1|NA|NA|TRBV5-1
CASSLVGAGYTEAFF
TGCGCCAGCAGCTTGGTGGGGGCTGGGTACACTGAAGCTTTCTTT
>TRBJ1-2|NA|NA|TRBV5-1
CASTWGGDGYTF
TGCGCCAGCACCTGGGGGGGTGATGGCTACACCTTC